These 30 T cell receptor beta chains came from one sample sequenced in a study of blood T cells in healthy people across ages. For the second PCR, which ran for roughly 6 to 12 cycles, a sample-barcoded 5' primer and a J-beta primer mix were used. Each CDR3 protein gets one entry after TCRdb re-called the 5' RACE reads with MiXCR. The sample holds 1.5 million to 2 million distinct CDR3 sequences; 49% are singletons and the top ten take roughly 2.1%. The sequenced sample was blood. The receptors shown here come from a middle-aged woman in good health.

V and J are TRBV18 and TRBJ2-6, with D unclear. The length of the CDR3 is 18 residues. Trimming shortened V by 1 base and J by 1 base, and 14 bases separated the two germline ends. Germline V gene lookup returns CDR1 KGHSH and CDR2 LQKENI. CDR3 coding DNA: TGTGCCAGCTCACCACAAAGGGCAGATTTATCTGGGGCCAACGTCCTGACTTTC. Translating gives CASSPQRADLSGANVLTF.

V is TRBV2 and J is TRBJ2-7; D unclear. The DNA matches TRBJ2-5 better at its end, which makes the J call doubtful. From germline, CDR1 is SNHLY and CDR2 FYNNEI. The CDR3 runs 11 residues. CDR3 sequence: CASRGFETQYF. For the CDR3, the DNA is TGTGCCAGCCGCGGATTTGAGACCCAGTACTTC.

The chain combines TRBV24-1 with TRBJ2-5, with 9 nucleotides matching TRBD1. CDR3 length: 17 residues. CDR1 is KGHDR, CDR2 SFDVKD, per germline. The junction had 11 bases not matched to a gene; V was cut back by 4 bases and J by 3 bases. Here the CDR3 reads CATSDHLKQGAEETQYF. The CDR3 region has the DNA TGTGCCACCAGTGACCACCTAAAACAGGGGGCTGAAGAGACCCAGTACTTC.

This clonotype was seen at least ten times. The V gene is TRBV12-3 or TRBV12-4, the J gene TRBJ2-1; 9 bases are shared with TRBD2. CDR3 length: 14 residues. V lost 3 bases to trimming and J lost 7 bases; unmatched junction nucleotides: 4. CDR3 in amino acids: CASSLAGGHNEQFF. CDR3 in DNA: TGTGCCAGCAGTTTGGCGGGGGGGCATAATGAGCAGTTCTTC.

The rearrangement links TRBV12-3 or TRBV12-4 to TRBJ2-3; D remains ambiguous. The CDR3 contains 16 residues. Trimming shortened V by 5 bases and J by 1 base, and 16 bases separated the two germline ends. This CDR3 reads CASSPTRREGTDTQYF. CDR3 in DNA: TGTGCCAGCAGTCCGACAAGGAGAGAGGGCACAGATACGCAGTATTTT.

CDR3 sequence reads: CASSLVLFAGNEQFF. As DNA, the CDR3 is TGTGCCAGCAGCTTAGTCCTCTTTGCTGGGAATGAGCAGTTCTTC. The chain is built from TRBV7-8 and TRBJ2-1; D unresolved. The CDR3 totals 15 residues. V was trimmed by 1 base and J by 7 bases, leaving 14 bases between them. Germline V CDR1 and CDR2: SGHVS, FQNEAQ.

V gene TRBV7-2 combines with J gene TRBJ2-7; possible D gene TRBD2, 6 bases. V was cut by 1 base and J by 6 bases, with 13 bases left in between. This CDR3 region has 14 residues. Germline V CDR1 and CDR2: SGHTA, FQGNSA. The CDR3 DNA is TGTGCCAGCAGCTTAGTGCTCGCGGGGTCCGAGCAGTACTTC. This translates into CASSLVLAGSEQYF.

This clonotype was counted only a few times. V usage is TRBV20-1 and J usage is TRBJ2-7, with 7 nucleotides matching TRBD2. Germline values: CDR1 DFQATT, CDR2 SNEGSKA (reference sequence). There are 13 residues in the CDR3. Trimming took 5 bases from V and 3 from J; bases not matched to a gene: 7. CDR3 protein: CSASSGGDYEQYF. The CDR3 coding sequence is TGCAGTGCTTCTAGCGGTGGCGACTACGAGCAGTACTTC.

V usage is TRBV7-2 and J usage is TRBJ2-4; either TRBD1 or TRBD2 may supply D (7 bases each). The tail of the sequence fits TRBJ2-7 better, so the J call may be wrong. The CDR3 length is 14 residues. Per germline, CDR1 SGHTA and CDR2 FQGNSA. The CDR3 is CASSPQGGPYEQYF. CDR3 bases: TGTGCCAGCAGCCCCCAGGGGGGGCCCTACGAGCAGTACTTC.

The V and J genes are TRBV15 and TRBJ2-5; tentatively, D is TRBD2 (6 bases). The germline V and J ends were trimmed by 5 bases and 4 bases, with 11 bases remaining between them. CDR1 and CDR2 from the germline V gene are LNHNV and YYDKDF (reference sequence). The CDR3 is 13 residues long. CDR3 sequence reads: CATSAHGGETQYF. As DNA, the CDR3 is TGTGCCACCAGCGCCCACGGGGGAGAGACCCAGTACTTC.

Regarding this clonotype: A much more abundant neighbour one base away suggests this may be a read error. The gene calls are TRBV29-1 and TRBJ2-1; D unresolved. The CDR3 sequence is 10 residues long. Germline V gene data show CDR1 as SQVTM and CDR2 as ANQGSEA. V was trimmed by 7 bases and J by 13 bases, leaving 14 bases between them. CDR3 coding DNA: TGCAGCGCCCGAACAGAGACCCAGTTCTTC. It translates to CSARTETQFF.

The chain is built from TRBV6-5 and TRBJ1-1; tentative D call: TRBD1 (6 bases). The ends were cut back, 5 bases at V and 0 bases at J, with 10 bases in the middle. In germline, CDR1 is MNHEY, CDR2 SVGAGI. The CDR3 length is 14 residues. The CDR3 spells CASSIDRMNTEAFF. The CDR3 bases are TGTGCCAGCAGTATTGACAGGATGAACACTGAAGCTTTCTTT.

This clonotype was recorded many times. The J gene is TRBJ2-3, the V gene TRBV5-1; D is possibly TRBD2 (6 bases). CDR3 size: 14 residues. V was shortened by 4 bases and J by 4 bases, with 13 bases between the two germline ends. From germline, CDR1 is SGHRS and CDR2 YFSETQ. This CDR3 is CASSLGREADTQYF. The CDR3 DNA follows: TGCGCCAGCAGCCTAGGCAGGGAGGCAGATACGCAGTATTTT.

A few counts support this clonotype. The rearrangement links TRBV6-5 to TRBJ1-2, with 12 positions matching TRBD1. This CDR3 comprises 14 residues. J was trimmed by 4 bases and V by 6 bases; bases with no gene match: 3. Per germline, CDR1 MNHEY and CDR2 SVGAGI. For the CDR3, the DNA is TGTGCCAGCAGGGGGACAGGGGGCGTCTATGGCTACACCTTC. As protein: CASRGTGGVYGYTF.

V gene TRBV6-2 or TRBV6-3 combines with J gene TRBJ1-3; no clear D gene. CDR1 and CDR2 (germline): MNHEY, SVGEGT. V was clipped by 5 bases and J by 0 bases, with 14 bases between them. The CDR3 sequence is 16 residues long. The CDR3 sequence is CASSPSGEISGNTIYF. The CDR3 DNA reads TGTGCCAGCAGTCCATCGGGAGAGATCTCTGGAAACACCATATATTTT.

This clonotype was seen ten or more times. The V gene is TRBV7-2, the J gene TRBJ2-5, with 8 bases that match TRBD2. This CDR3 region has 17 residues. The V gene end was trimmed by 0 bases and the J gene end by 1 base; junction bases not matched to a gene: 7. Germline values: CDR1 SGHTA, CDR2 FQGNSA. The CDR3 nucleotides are TGTGCCAGCAGCTTAGCGCTGTCTAGCGGGCCCCAAGAGACCCAGTACTTC. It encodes CASSLALSSGPQETQYF.

CDR3 in DNA: TGCAGTGCTCATTATTTCCGGACAGATGGAGATACGCAGTATTTT. This translates into CSAHYFRTDGDTQYF. The V gene is TRBV20-1, the J gene TRBJ2-3; possible D gene TRBD1, 6 bases. V was trimmed by 5 bases and J by 5 bases, leaving 20 bases between them. Germline assignment: CDR1 DFQATT and CDR2 SNEGSKA (reference sequence). This CDR3 is 15 amino acids long.

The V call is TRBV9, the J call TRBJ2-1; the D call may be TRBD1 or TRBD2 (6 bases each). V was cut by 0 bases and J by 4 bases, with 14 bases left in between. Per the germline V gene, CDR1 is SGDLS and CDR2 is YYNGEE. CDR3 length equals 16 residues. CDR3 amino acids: CASSVATGAGYNEQFF. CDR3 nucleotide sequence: TGTGCCAGCAGCGTAGCTACGGGGGCGGGGTACAATGAGCAGTTCTTC.

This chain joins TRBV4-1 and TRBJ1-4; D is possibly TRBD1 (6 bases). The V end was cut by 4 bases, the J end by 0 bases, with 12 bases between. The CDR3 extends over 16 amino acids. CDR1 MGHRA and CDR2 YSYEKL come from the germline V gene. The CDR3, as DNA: TGCGCCAGCAGCCCAACTAGGGGGGCAACTAATGAAAAACTGTTTTTT. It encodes CASSPTRGATNEKLFF.

The CDR3 sequence: CAISESVEQYF. The CDR3 DNA follows: TGTGCCATCAGTGAGTCGGTCGAGCAGTACTTC. The V and J genes are TRBV10-3 and TRBJ2-7; D not resolved. The V end was cut by 0 bases, the J end by 6 bases, with 3 bases between. Germline V CDR1 and CDR2: ENHRY, SYGVKD. The CDR3 consists of 11 residues.

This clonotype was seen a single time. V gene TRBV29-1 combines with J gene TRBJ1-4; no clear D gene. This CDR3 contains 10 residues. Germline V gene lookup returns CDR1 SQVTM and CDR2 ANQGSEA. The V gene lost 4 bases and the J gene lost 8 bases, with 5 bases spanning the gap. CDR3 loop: CSVGDEKLFF. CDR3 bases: TGCAGCGTTGGTGACGAAAAACTGTTTTTT.

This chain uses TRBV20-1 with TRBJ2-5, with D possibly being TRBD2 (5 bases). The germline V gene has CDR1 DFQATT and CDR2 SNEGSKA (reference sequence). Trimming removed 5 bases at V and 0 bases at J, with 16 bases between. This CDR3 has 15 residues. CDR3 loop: CSAPSPAEYQETQYF. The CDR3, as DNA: TGCAGTGCTCCCTCGCCAGCGGAGTACCAAGAGACCCAGTACTTC.

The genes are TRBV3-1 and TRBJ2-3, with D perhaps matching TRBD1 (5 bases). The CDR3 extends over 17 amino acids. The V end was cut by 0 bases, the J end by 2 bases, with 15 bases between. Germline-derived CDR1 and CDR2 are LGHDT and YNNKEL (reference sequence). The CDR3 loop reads CASSQEGWQGPTDTQYF. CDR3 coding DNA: TGTGCCAGCAGCCAAGAGGGATGGCAGGGCCCCACAGATACGCAGTATTTT.

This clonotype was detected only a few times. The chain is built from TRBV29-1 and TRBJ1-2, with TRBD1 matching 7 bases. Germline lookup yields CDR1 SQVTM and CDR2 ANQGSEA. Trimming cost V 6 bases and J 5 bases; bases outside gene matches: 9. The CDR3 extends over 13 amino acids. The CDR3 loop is CSVDTGEAYGYTF. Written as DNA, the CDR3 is TGCAGCGTCGACACAGGGGAGGCTTATGGCTACACCTTC.

The CDR3 is CASRRYGANVLTF. The CDR3 DNA sequence: TGTGCCAGCAGGAGATATGGGGCCAACGTCCTGACTTTC. The chain uses TRBV28 and TRBJ2-6; D unclear. V lost 6 bases and J lost 3, with 6 bases in between. CDR3 length: 13 amino acids. Germline V lookup: CDR1 MDHEN, CDR2 SYDVKM.

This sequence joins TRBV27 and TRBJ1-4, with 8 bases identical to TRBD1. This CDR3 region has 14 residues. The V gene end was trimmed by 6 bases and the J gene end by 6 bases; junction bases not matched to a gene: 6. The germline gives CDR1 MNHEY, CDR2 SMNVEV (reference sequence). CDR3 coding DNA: TGTGCCAGCAGGGTGACAGGGGTGGATGAAAAACTGTTTTTT. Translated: CASRVTGVDEKLFF.

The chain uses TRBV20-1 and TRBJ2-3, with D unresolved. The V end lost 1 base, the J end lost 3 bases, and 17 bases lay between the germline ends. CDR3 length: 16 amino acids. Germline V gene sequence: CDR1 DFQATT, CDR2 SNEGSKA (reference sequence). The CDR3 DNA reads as TGCAGTGCTAGAGGGGCCCCCGCGGAGAAAACAGATACGCAGTATTTT. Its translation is CSARGAPAEKTDTQYF.

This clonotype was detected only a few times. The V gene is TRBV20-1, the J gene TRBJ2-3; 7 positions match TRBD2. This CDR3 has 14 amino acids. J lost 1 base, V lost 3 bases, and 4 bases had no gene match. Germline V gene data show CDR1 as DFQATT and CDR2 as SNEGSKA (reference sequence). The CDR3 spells CSARRSGGTDTQYF. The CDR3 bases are TGCAGTGCTAGGAGAAGCGGGGGCACAGATACGCAGTATTTT.

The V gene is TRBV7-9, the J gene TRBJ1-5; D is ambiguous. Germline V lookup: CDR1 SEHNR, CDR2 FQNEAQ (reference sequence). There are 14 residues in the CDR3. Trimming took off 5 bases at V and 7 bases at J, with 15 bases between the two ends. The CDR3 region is CASSPDLFGQPQHF. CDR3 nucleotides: TGTGCCAGCAGCCCAGACTTATTCGGGCAGCCCCAGCATTTT.

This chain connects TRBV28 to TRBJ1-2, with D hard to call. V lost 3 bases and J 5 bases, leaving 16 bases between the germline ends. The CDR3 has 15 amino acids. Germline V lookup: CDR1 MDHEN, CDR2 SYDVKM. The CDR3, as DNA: TGTGCCAGCAGTTTTGTGGAGGAGCCAGGATATGGCTACACCTTC. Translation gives CASSFVEEPGYGYTF.